This is a list of T cell receptor beta chains from one sample in a study of early T cells in non-severe SARS-CoV-2 infection. TCRdb redid the calling of the 5' RACE reads with MiXCR, one entry per CDR3 protein. The repertoire holds about 70,000 distinct CDR3 sequences, with 3.5% to 6% as singletons. The sequencing here drew on whole blood, taken at baseline. These receptors were taken from an adult who was a healthcare worker with PCR-confirmed SARS-CoV-2 infection or an uninfected control (not recorded which). The donor label of this sample is uncertain. The CDR3 runs from the conserved cysteine through the conserved F or W. The D gene is left open where the match is weak. A clone size is listed for some rows: how often the clone was seen (once, few, many), or a class if it is expanded.

V	J	size	D	CDR3	DNA
TRBV7-2	TRBJ1-4	many	TRBD1	CASSPQEGASEKLFF	TGTGCCAGCAGCCCCCAGGAGGGGGCAAGTGAAAAACTGTTTTTT
TRBV18	TRBJ1-3	few	.	CASSPGASGNTIYF	TGTGCCAGCTCACCAGGGGCTTCTGGAAACACCATATATTTT
TRBV19	TRBJ1-1	many	TRBD1	CASSAHRDSNTEAFF	TGTGCCAGTAGTGCCCACCGGGACAGTAACACTGAAGCTTTCTTT
TRBV9	TRBJ2-5	.	.	CASSGTVRGETQYF	TGTGCCAGCAGCGGGACAGTCCGCGGGGAGACCCAGTACTTC
TRBV7-8	TRBJ1-5	few	TRBD1	CASSLSPTGGFINQPQHF	TGTGCCAGCAGCTTAAGCCCGACAGGGGGCTTTATCAATCAGCCCCAGCATTTT
TRBV12-3/TRBV12-4	TRBJ2-5	many	TRBD1	CASSLGTGGRAQYF	TGTGCCAGCAGTTTGGGGACAGGGGGGAGGGCCCAGTACTTC
TRBV7-3	TRBJ1-6	many	.	CASSLMANSPLHF	TGTGCCAGCAGCTTAATGGCGAATTCACCCCTCCACTTT
TRBV9	TRBJ2-7	many	TRBD2	CASSVTSATYEQYF	TGTGCCAGCAGCGTGACTAGCGCGACCTACGAGCAGTACTTC
TRBV6-6	TRBJ1-1	.	.	CASSYSGDGWTEAFF	TGTGCCAGCAGTTACTCAGGGGACGGATGGACTGAAGCTTTCTTT
TRBV25-1	TRBJ1-6	many	.	CASSGYPGQTSPLHF	TGTGCCAGCAGTGGATATCCGGGACAAACTTCACCCCTCCACTTT
TRBV7-8	TRBJ1-5	many	.	CASSLAVTRPQHF	TGTGCCAGCAGCTTAGCGGTCACCCGGCCCCAGCATTTT
TRBV15	TRBJ2-1	.	.	CATRRDTAYVYNEQFF	TGTGCCACCAGGCGGGACACCGCATACGTATACAATGAGCAGTTCTTC
TRBV5-1	TRBJ2-5	once	.	CASSILSETQYF	TGCGCCAGCAGCATCTTAAGTGAGACCCAGTACTTC
TRBV5-1	TRBJ2-1	many	TRBD2	CASSADSGSHNEQFF	TGCGCCAGCAGCGCGGATAGCGGGTCACACAATGAGCAGTTCTTC
TRBV20-1	TRBJ2-3	.	.	CSARELADTDTQYF	TGCAGTGCTAGAGAACTCGCGGACACAGATACGCAGTATTTT
TRBV7-9	TRBJ1-1	.	.	CASSPFPLINRNTEAFF	TGTGCCAGCAGCCCCTTCCCCCTGATAAACAGGAACACTGAAGCTTTCTTT
TRBV10-3	TRBJ2-4	few	TRBD2	CAISESTSGGASIQYF	TGTGCCATCAGTGAGTCAACTAGCGGGGGGGCGTCCATTCAGTACTTC
TRBV12-3/TRBV12-4	TRBJ1-1	few	.	CASSLAGARTEAFF	TGTGCCAGCAGTTTGGCAGGGGCGCGGACTGAAGCTTTCTTT
TRBV11-2	TRBJ2-1	.	.	CASSQNGPNGEQFF	TGTGCCAGCAGTCAAAACGGGCCTAACGGTGAGCAGTTCTTC
TRBV6-1	TRBJ1-2	many	.	CASSEADRNYGYTF	TGTGCCAGCAGTGAAGCGGACAGAAACTATGGCTACACCTTC
TRBV4-3	TRBJ1-2	.	TRBD1	CASSQDRGNYGYTF	TGCGCCAGCAGCCAAGACAGGGGGAACTATGGCTACACCTTC
TRBV7-9	TRBJ2-7	many	TRBD1	CASSLVGQGASEQYF	TGTGCCAGCAGCTTAGTAGGTCAGGGGGCAAGCGAGCAGTACTTC
TRBV7-2	TRBJ2-7	many	.	CASSSAYEQYF	TGTGCCAGCAGCTCAGCCTACGAGCAGTACTTC
TRBV27	TRBJ1-6	.	.	CASSLLGQLGSPLHF	TGTGCCAGCAGTTTACTCGGACAGTTGGGTTCACCCCTCCACTTT
TRBV6-1	TRBJ2-1	few	.	CASSEVTVRQINNEQFF	TGTGCCAGCAGTGAAGTGACGGTCAGACAGATTAACAATGAGCAGTTCTTC
TRBV12-3/TRBV12-4	TRBJ2-7	.	.	CASSLYLGGAVEQYF	TGTGCCAGCAGTTTGTATCTTGGGGGGGCGGTCGAGCAGTACTTC
TRBV7-9	TRBJ1-1	few	.	CASSFTAGENTEAFF	TGTGCCAGCAGCTTCACCGCTGGGGAGAACACTGAAGCTTTCTTT
TRBV4-3	TRBJ2-5	few	TRBD1	CASSQGGTGGETQYF	TGCGCCAGCAGCCAAGGCGGGACAGGGGGAGAGACCCAGTACTTC
TRBV5-1	TRBJ2-7	many	.	CASSPGRMYEQYF	TGCGCCAGCAGCCCAGGACGGATGTACGAGCAGTACTTC
TRBV18	TRBJ1-4	many	.	CASSPNKGGEKLFF	TGTGCCAGCTCACCGAACAAGGGTGGCGAAAAACTGTTTTTT
TRBV10-3	TRBJ2-2	many	.	CAIRTGNRGELFF	TGTGCCATCAGGACAGGAAATCGCGGGGAGCTGTTTTTT
TRBV4-2	TRBJ2-3	many	TRBD2	CASSQDPASGGPSTDTQYF	TGTGCCAGCAGCCAAGATCCGGCTAGCGGGGGCCCTAGCACAGATACGCAGTATTTT
TRBV12-3/TRBV12-4	TRBJ1-6	many	TRBD1	CASSLAHRGGHNSPLHF	TGTGCCAGCAGTTTAGCTCACAGGGGAGGTCATAATTCACCCCTCCACTTT